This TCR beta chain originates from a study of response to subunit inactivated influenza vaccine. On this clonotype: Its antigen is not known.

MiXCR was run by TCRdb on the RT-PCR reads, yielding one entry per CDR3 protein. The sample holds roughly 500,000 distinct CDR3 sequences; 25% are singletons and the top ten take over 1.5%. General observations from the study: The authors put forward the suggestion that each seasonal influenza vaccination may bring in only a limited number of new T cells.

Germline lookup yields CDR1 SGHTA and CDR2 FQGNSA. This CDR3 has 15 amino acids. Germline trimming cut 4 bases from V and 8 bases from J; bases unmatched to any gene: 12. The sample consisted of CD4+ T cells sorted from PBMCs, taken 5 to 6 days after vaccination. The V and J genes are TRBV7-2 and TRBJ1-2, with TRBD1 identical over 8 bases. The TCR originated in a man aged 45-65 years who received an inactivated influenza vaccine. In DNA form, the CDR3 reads TGTGCCAGCAGCTACCCCGGACAGGGAAAATACGGCTACACCTTC. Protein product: CASSYPGQGKYGYTF. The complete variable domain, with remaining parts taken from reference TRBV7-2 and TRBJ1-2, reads GAGVSQSPSNKVTEKGKDVELRCDPISGHTALYWYRQSLGQGLEFLIYFQGNSAPDKSGLPSDRFSAERTGGSVSTLTIQRTQQEDSAVYLCASSYPGQGKYGYTFGSGTRLTVV.